Listed here are 20 T cell receptor beta chains from one sample, sequenced in a study of cytomegalovirus exposure and HLA in healthy donors. PCR used 60 Vbeta primers and 13 Jbeta primers. The data were produced by immunoSEQ multiplex PCR, yet TCRdb's version contains in-frame clones alone and is incomplete. The table records roughly 110,000 clones, about 70% of them present only once. Sequenced sample: PBMCs. These receptors were obtained from a boy aged 5-17 years in good health and CMV-seronegative.

On this clone: Possible read error: a much larger clone is one base away. This chain uses TRBV7-8 with TRBJ1-1; D possibly corresponds to TRBD1 (6 bases). With 5 bases removed from V and 1 base from J, the gap between germline ends came to 11 bases. This CDR3 has 14 residues. From germline, CDR1 is SGHVS and CDR2 FQNEAQ. CDR3 in DNA: TGTGCCAGCAGCGAAGCCAGGGGGAACACTGAAGCTTTCTTT. This sequence encodes CASSEARGNTEAFF.

The genes are TRBV6-6 and TRBJ2-1; the match to TRBD2 covers 11 bases. Trimming removed 6 bases from V and 2 bases from J; junction bases left unmatched: 6. The germline V gene has CDR1 MNHNY and CDR2 SVGAGI (reference sequence). The CDR3 runs 16 residues. The CDR3 region has the DNA TGTGCCAGCAGCTATAGCGGGAGGGCCCCCTACAATGAGCAGTTCTTC. Amino acids: CASSYSGRAPYNEQFF.

This CDR3 is CASSPGGTAEYYGYTF. The CDR3 nucleotides read TGTGCCAGCAGTCCCGGTGGGACAGCTGAGTACTATGGCTACACCTTC. The chain uses TRBV28 and TRBJ1-2; TRBD1 matches 7 bases. V gave up 5 bases and J gave up 3 bases; unmatched junction bases: 12. The CDR3 covers 16 residues. Germline CDR1 reads MDHEN; CDR2 reads SYDVKM.

The chain employs TRBV28 and TRBJ2-1; 11 bases line up with TRBD1. Per germline, CDR1 MDHEN and CDR2 SYDVKM. The CDR3 has 15 amino acids. Germline trimming cut 5 bases from V and 5 bases from J; bases unmatched to any gene: 5. The CDR3 coding sequence is TGTGCCAGCAGTAATTGGACAGGGGGCCACAATGAGCAGTTCTTC. It yields the protein CASSNWTGGHNEQFF.

The genes are TRBV28 and TRBJ1-1; perhaps TRBD1 as D (6 bases). CDR1 and CDR2 (germline): MDHEN, SYDVKM. The CDR3 loop spans 15 amino acids. V was clipped by 6 bases and J by 4 bases, with 18 bases between them. CDR3 amino acids: CASRPAGGAGTEAFF. The DNA of the CDR3 is TGTGCCAGCAGGCCAGCTGGGGGGGCGGGCACTGAAGCTTTCTTT.

This clone was detected a few times. The chain carries TRBV6-5 and TRBJ2-1, with 7 bases fitting TRBD2. The CDR3 loop spans 15 amino acids. V shed 8 bases and J 4 bases; nucleotides not matched to a gene: 11. Germline V gene lookup returns CDR1 MNHEY and CDR2 SVGAGI. Here the CDR3 reads CASCFTRGGYNEQFF. In DNA form, the CDR3 reads TGTGCCAGCTGCTTCACTAGGGGAGGGTACAATGAGCAGTTCTTC.

This chain joins TRBV6-5 and TRBJ1-5; tentative D call: TRBD1 (6 bases). Deletions cut 6 bases from V and 3 bases from J, with 12 bases between. The CDR3 is made up of 14 amino acids. Germline CDR1 MNHEY, CDR2 SVGAGI. CDR3 sequence (DNA): TGTGCCAGCAGCCGCGGACAGTTCAATCAGCCCCAGCATTTT. This translates into CASSRGQFNQPQHF.

The V gene is TRBV10-3, the J gene TRBJ2-3, with a possible D match to TRBD2 (5 bases). V was trimmed by 0 bases and J by 0 bases, leaving 10 bases between them. Germline-derived CDR1 and CDR2 are ENHRY and SYGVKD. This CDR3 has 16 amino acids. The CDR3 is CAISESPGISTDTQYF. The CDR3, as DNA: TGTGCCATCAGTGAGTCGCCCGGGATAAGCACAGATACGCAGTATTTT.

The chain is built from TRBV11-2 and TRBJ2-3, with TRBD1 matching over 8 bases. There are 17 residues in the CDR3. Germline CDR1 SGHAT, CDR2 FQNNGV. V shed 7 bases, J shed 2 bases, and the junction held 14 bases outside the gene matches. CDR3 loop: CASTRRGQGAITDTQYF. The CDR3 DNA sequence: TGTGCCAGCACCAGAAGGGGTCAGGGGGCGATCACAGATACGCAGTATTTT.

The V and J genes are TRBV10-2 and TRBJ2-7, with 10 bases lining up with TRBD2. The germline V gene has CDR1 WSHSY and CDR2 SAAADI. CDR3 size: 15 residues. With 6 bases clipped from V and 4 bases from J, the junction kept 9 bases outside the gene matches. CDR3 nucleotides: TGCGCCAGCAGGCAGGTTCTAGCGGGGGCGTACGAGCAGTACTTC. Protein product: CASRQVLAGAYEQYF.

The chain links TRBV11-2 to TRBJ2-5; 7 nucleotides align to TRBD2. Trimming cost V 0 bases and J 2 bases; bases outside gene matches: 3. Per the germline V gene, CDR1 is SGHAT and CDR2 is FQNNGV. The CDR3 extends over 15 amino acids. CDR3 coding DNA: TGTGCCAGCAGCTTAGAGGGGCGGGGGCAAGAGACCCAGTACTTC. The encoded protein is CASSLEGRGQETQYF.

The chain uses TRBV19 and TRBJ1-1; 8 bases are shared with TRBD1. This CDR3 is 14 amino acids long. J gave up 4 bases and V 2 bases, and 3 bases lay outside the gene matches. The germline gives CDR1 LNHDA, CDR2 SQIVND (reference sequence). For the CDR3, the DNA is TGTGCCAGTAGTATACAGGGGGCGGCCACTGAAGCTTTCTTT. Residues: CASSIQGAATEAFF. Full variable domain (missing parts from reference TRBV19 and TRBJ1-1): DGGITQSPKYLFRKEGQNVTLSCEQNLNHDAMYWYRQDPGQGLRLIYYSQIVNDFQKGDIAEGYSVSREKKESFPLTVTSAQKNPTAFYLCASSIQGAATEAFFGQGTRLTVV.

V usage is TRBV11-3 and J usage is TRBJ2-5, with D maybe TRBD2 (6 bases). The length of the CDR3 is 14 residues. CDR1 SGHNT and CDR2 YENEEA come from the germline V gene. Trimming shortened V by 5 bases and J by 1 base, and 11 bases separated the two germline ends. CDR3 amino acids: CASSNVGGQETQYF. DNA for the CDR3: TGTGCCAGCAGCAACGTGGGGGGCCAAGAGACCCAGTACTTC.

CDR3 DNA: TGTGCCAGCAGTTTATTCTTCCCAACGGAGGGCTCTGGAAACACCATATATTTT. Translation: CASSLFFPTEGSGNTIYF. The chain links TRBV27 to TRBJ1-3, with unresolved D. V lost 1 base, J lost 0 bases, and 16 bases lay in between. The germline gives CDR1 MNHEY, CDR2 SMNVEV (reference sequence). There are 18 residues in the CDR3.

This chain links TRBV4-1 with TRBJ2-5; tentatively, D is TRBD2 (5 bases). The CDR3 has 12 amino acids. The germline V and J ends were trimmed by 3 bases and 5 bases, with 7 bases remaining between them. Germline loops: CDR1 MGHRA, CDR2 YSYEKL. CDR3 sequence reads: CASSQSGETQYF. CDR3 DNA: TGCGCCAGCAGCCAGTCGGGGGAGACCCAGTACTTC.

J is TRBJ1-2 and V is TRBV11-3; D gene unclear. Trimming removed 4 bases at V and 0 bases at J, with 9 bases between. CDR1 and CDR2 from the germline V gene are SGHNT and YENEEA. The CDR3 runs to 14 residues. Here the CDR3 reads CASSSGQTNYGYTF. CDR3 DNA: TGTGCCAGCAGCTCTGGGCAGACTAACTATGGCTACACCTTC.

A remark on this clone: Other nucleotide sequences in the sample specify the same CDR3. The V gene is TRBV29-1, the J gene TRBJ1-2; maybe TRBD1 (6 bases). V was pared by 6 bases and J by 3 bases, with 11 bases between. This CDR3 is built from 12 residues. Germline values: CDR1 SQVTM, CDR2 ANQGSEA. CDR3 coding DNA: TGCAGCGTCCCCGGACAGTACTATGGCTACACCTTC. Amino acids: CSVPGQYYGYTF.

V is TRBV15 and J is TRBJ2-7, with TRBD2 identical over 7 bases. With 0 bases clipped from V and 6 bases from J, the junction kept 11 bases outside the gene matches. CDR1 is LNHNV, CDR2 YYDKDF, per germline (reference sequence). The CDR3 length is 16 residues. The CDR3 DNA is TGTGCCACCAGCAGAGATTTTGGCGGGAGCTTCTCCGAGCAGTACTTC. Its translation is CATSRDFGGSFSEQYF.

V gene TRBV10-3 combines with J gene TRBJ1-1; TRBD1 aligns across 7 bases. The junction had 5 bases not matched to a gene; V was cut back by 8 bases and J by 2 bases. CDR3 length: 13 residues. Germline V CDR1 and CDR2: ENHRY, SYGVKD. In nucleotides, the CDR3 is TGTGCCATCGGAGGGGGCGCTAACACTGAAGCTTTCTTT. This codes for CAIGGGANTEAFF.

The chain links TRBV30 to TRBJ1-5; D ambiguous. Germline assignment: CDR1 GTSNPN and CDR2 SVGIG (reference sequence). The CDR3 loop spans 14 amino acids. Trimming stripped 2 bases from V and 0 bases from J, with 8 bases between. The CDR3 DNA follows: TGTGCCTGGAGTACGGGAAATAGCAATCAGCCCCAGCATTTT. Translated: CAWSTGNSNQPQHF.